Listed below are T cell receptor beta chains from one sample, sequenced in a study of blood T cells in healthy people across ages. In TCRdb, the 5' RACE reads were re-called with MiXCR into one record per CDR3 protein. Among roughly 1.9 million distinct CDR3 sequences listed, roughly two fifths were seen once. The sample comprised blood. Receptors originate from a human donor in good health. Each CDR3 is given with its conserved first and last residue. The D gene is left open where the match is weak. Not every row has a clone size; where given, it reads once, few, many or a size class.

D gene	clone size	V gene	J gene	CDR3 DNA	CDR3 protein
.	.	TRBV6-5	TRBJ1-4	TGTGCCAGCAGGAAGGGACGGCTTAATGAAAAACTGTTTTTT	CASRKGRLNEKLFF
TRBD2	.	TRBV6-1	TRBJ2-1	TGTGCCAGCAGCCGTGGACTAGCGGGGGGGTACGACCACAATGAGCAGTTCTTC	CASSRGLAGGYDHNEQFF
.	once	TRBV2	TRBJ1-4	TGTGCCAGCAGAGCCGGGACTAGAGAAAAACTGTTTTTT	CASRAGTREKLFF
.	.	TRBV21-1	TRBJ2-7	TGTGCCAGCAGCAAAGGAAACCGTGAGGGGGTATTCTACGAGCAGTACTTC	CASSKGNREGVFYEQYF
.	.	TRBV27	TRBJ1-6	TGTGCCAGCAGTTTTCGCGGGGGCAACTATAATTCACCCCTCCACTTT	CASSFRGGNYNSPLHF
.	.	TRBV7-2	TRBJ1-1	TGTGCCAGCACCTATTTACTGGGTAGAGGCACTGGAGCTTTCTTT	CASTYLLGRGTGAFF
TRBD1	few	TRBV20-1	TRBJ2-1	TGCAGTGCTTCCCGGACAGGGTATAGGGATGAGCAGTTCTTC	CSASRTGYRDEQFF
.	few	TRBV7-2	TRBJ1-4	TGTGCCAGCAGCCGGTATCAGGGCGAAAAACTGTTTTTT	CASSRYQGEKLFF
.	.	TRBV6-5	TRBJ1-2	TGTGCCAGCAGTTACCAGGAACAAGGAATGTATGGCTACACCTTC	CASSYQEQGMYGYTF
.	.	TRBV5-5	TRBJ2-2	TGTGCCAGCAGCCCCGACAGGCAAACATGGGGCACCGGGGAGCTGTTTTTT	CASSPDRQTWGTGELFF
.	.	TRBV27	TRBJ2-5	TGTGCCAGCAGTTTATGGGGGCCTAGGGGGGAGACCCAGTACTTC	CASSLWGPRGETQYF
TRBD2	few	TRBV7-2	TRBJ2-2	TGTGCCAGCAGCTACCGAGCGGGAACCGGGGAGCTGTTTTTT	CASSYRAGTGELFF
.	.	TRBV7-9	TRBJ1-5	TGTGCCAGCAGCTTAGGTAACCTGGGGGCAATCAATCAGCCCCAGCATTTT	CASSLGNLGAINQPQHF
TRBD1	few	TRBV6-1	TRBJ2-5	TGTGCCAGCAGTGAATGGGTTCAGGGGGCTAGTATTGAGCAGTACTTC	CASSEWVQGASIEQYF
TRBD1	.	TRBV7-2	TRBJ2-1	TGTGCCAGCAGCTTAGTACAGGGGGAGTTTCTGGGGTTCTTC	CASSLVQGEFLGFF
TRBD1	many	TRBV12-3/TRBV12-4	TRBJ2-3	TGTGCCAGCAGTCCTAGGACAGGATCAGATACGCAGTATTTT	CASSPRTGSDTQYF
TRBD2	.	TRBV20-1	TRBJ2-5	TGCAGTGCCGTCCTCACGCGGGGGGCCGGGGAGACCCAGTACTTC	CSAVLTRGAGETQYF
TRBD1	.	TRBV27	TRBJ1-6	TGTGCCAGCAGTCCAAGGGACAGGGGGTATAATTCACCCCTCCACTTT	CASSPRDRGYNSPLHF
.	.	TRBV9	TRBJ2-7	TGTGCCAGCAGCACCCGGACAGAATCCGAGCAGTACTTC	CASSTRTESEQYF
.	.	TRBV20-1	TRBJ2-3	TGCAGTGCTACGAGCCCCCGTCGCACAGATACGCAGTATTTT	CSATSPRRTDTQYF
.	few	TRBV7-2	TRBJ2-1	TGTGCCAGCAGCCCAAGATCCGGGATTGGTGAGCAGTTCTTC	CASSPRSGIGEQFF
.	.	TRBV7-2	TRBJ1-2	TGTGCCAGCAGCTTAAGTGGGGGAATCTACACCTTC	CASSLSGGIYTF
TRBD1	few	TRBV5-5	TRBJ1-2	TGTGCCAGCAGCTCGGGGGGACAGGGAGCCTATGGCTACACCTTC	CASSSGGQGAYGYTF
.	.	TRBV2	TRBJ2-1	TGTGCCAGCAGGGATGAGGGATATGATGAGCAGTTCTTC	CASRDEGYDEQFF
.	.	TRBV6-2/TRBV6-3	TRBJ2-3	TGTGCCAGCAGTTACAGCTCCATGGATACGCAGTATTTT	CASSYSSMDTQYF
.	few	TRBV29-1	TRBJ2-1	TGCAGCGTCTTGATGGGGGCGCATGAGCAGTTCTTC	CSVLMGAHEQFF
.	.	TRBV15	TRBJ1-2	TGTGCCACCAGCAGAGATAGGGAGAATGGCTACACCTTC	CATSRDRENGYTF
.	.	TRBV5-1	TRBJ1-5	TGTGCCAGCAGTTACGAGGGGGGCAATCAGCCCCAGCATTTT	CASSYEGGNQPQHF
.	few	TRBV28	TRBJ1-2	TGTGCCAGCAGTCAGGGTTCACGCGGCTACACCTTC	CASSQGSRGYTF
.	.	TRBV5-8	TRBJ2-5	TGTGCCAGCACCCATGGACAGATCCAAGAGACCCAGTACTTC	CASTHGQIQETQYF
.	.	TRBV29-1	TRBJ1-1	TGCAGCGTTGACTTGGCAGGGGCCACTGAAGCTTTCTTT	CSVDLAGATEAFF
TRBD1	many	TRBV29-1	TRBJ2-7	TGCAGCGCGAGACAGGGAGCCCACGAGCAGTACTTC	CSARQGAHEQYF
.	few	TRBV15	TRBJ2-7	TGTGCCACCAGCAATGGGGGGGCTAGGTACGAGCAGTACTTC	CATSNGGARYEQYF
.	.	TRBV12-3/TRBV12-4	TRBJ1-2	TGTGCCAGCGGCCGGGGCAGCCCTAACTATGGCTACACCTTC	CASGRGSPNYGYTF
TRBD1	.	TRBV11-2	TRBJ1-2	TGTGCCAGCAGCGCACAGGGGAGAGACGGCTACACCTTC	CASSAQGRDGYTF
TRBD1	.	TRBV9	TRBJ1-2	TGTGCCAGCAGCGACGGACAGGGAGTCTGGGGAGGCTACACCTTC	CASSDGQGVWGGYTF
.	.	TRBV7-2	TRBJ2-1	TGTGCCAGCAGCTTTTTCGGGACAAATGCTGAGCAGTTCTTC	CASSFFGTNAEQFF
.	.	TRBV27	TRBJ2-1	TGTGCCGGTAGTCCAAACCCCCGCAGGGTTGGGAATGAGCAGTTCTTC	CAGSPNPRRVGNEQFF
TRBD1	.	TRBV27	TRBJ2-5	TGTGCCAGCAGTTCCCATGGGGACAGGGGGCGCGGGACCCAGTACTTC	CASSSHGDRGRGTQYF
.	few	TRBV3-1	TRBJ2-5	TGTGCCAGCAATGGAGGGATTGGAGAGACCCAGTACTTC	CASNGGIGETQYF
.	.	TRBV4-3	TRBJ1-1	TGCGCCAGCAGCCAAGATCTCGGGAACAAAGCTTTCTTT	CASSQDLGNKAFF
.	.	TRBV29-1	TRBJ1-2	TGCAGCTTTTCCGAAGGGCAGGGTGGGGGTGGCTACACCTTC	CSFSEGQGGGGYTF
.	.	TRBV6-5	TRBJ1-2	TGTGCCAGCAGTCCTATTAGGGTAAAGGATGGCTACACCTTC	CASSPIRVKDGYTF
.	.	TRBV3-1	TRBJ1-4	TGTGCCAGCAGCCAGGAGCGGCCACCTGCAACTAATGAAAAACTGTTTTTT	CASSQERPPATNEKLFF
TRBD1	few	TRBV25-1	TRBJ2-1	TGTGCCAGCAGTGAATATTTTGGGACAGACCAGAGGAATGAGCGGTTCTTC	CASSEYFGTDQRNERFF
.	.	TRBV20-1	TRBJ1-4	TGCAGTGCTAGCCCCGGTTTGAATGAAAAACTGTTTTTT	CSASPGLNEKLFF
TRBD1	.	TRBV12-5	TRBJ1-2	TGTGCTAGTGGTCCCCTGACGGGACAGCCTTATGGCTACACCTTC	CASGPLTGQPYGYTF
.	many	TRBV9	TRBJ2-6	TGTGCCAGCAGCGTAGGAGGCTCTGGGGCCAACGTCCTGACTTTC	CASSVGGSGANVLTF
.	few	TRBV9	TRBJ1-2	TGTGCCAGCAGCGTAGGAGGGAGCTACACCTTC	CASSVGGSYTF
TRBD2	.	TRBV7-2	TRBJ2-1	TGTGCCAGCAGCCTAGGGACTAGCACTCTCAATGAGCAGTTCTTC	CASSLGTSTLNEQFF
.	few	TRBV4-1	TRBJ1-5	TGCGCCAGCAGCCACCCCGGGACGGTGAATCAGCCCCAGCATTTT	CASSHPGTVNQPQHF
.	.	TRBV12-3/TRBV12-4	TRBJ2-5	TGTGCCAGCAGTTTCGAAGGGCAGACCCAGTACTTC	CASSFEGQTQYF
.	few	TRBV4-2	TRBJ2-1	TGTGCCAGCAGCCAAGATCAATATATGGTCAATGAGCAGTTCTTC	CASSQDQYMVNEQFF
TRBD2	.	TRBV7-8	TRBJ2-1	TGTGCCAGCAGCTTAGGGGGTAGCGGGGTATCTAGTGAGCAGTTCTTC	CASSLGGSGVSSEQFF
.	.	TRBV29-1	TRBJ1-1	TGCAGCGTTGACGCATTAGACTGCTCTGAAGCTTTCTTT	CSVDALDCSEAFF
TRBD1	.	TRBV5-1	TRBJ2-3	TGTGCCAACAGCTTGGGACAGGACACAGATACGCAGTATTTT	CANSLGQDTDTQYF
.	.	TRBV28	TRBJ1-5	TGTGCCAGCAGTCTCGGGACGTGGGGTCAGCCCCAGCATTTT	CASSLGTWGQPQHF
TRBD2	few	TRBV7-2	TRBJ2-7	TGTGCCAGCAGCTCTCGCGGGGGGCCAGAGGCCCAGTACTTC	CASSSRGGPEAQYF
TRBD1	.	TRBV12-3/TRBV12-4	TRBJ2-1	TGTGCCAGCAGGCCCGGGACAGGGATCCATGAGCAGTTCTTC	CASRPGTGIHEQFF
TRBD1	.	TRBV29-1	TRBJ2-6	TGCAGCGCTCTGACAGGGGTCGGGGCCAACGTCCTGACTTTC	CSALTGVGANVLTF